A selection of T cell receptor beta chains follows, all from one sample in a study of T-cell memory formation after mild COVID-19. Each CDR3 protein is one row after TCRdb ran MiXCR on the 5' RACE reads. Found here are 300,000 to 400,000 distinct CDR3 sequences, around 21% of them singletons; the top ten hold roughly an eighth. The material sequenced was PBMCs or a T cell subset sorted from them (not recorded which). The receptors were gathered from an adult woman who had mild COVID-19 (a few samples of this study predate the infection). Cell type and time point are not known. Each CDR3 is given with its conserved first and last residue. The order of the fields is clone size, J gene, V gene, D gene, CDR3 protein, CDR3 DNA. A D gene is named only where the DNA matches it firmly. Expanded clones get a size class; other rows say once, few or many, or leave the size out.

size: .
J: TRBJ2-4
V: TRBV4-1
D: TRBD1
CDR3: CASSQEQARGQVKNIQYF
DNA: TGCGCCAGCAGCCAAGAACAGGCCAGGGGGCAGGTAAAAAACATTCAGTACTTC

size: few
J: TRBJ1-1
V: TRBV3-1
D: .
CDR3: CASSQDQANTEAFF
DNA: TGTGCCAGCAGCCAAGATCAAGCAAACACTGAAGCTTTCTTT

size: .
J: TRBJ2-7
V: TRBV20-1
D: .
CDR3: CSARAPERYEQYF
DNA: TGCAGTGCTAGAGCCCCAGAGCGGTACGAGCAGTACTTC

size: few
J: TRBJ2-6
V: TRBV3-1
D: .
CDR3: CASENSGANVLTF
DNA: TGTGCCAGCGAAAACTCTGGGGCCAACGTCCTGACTTTC

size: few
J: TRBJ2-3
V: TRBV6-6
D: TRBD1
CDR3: CASSPGTGVVDTQYF
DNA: TGTGCCAGCAGTCCCGGGACAGGGGTGGTAGATACGCAGTATTTT

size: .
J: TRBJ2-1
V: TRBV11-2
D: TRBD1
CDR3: CASSRDRGNEQFF
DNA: TGTGCCAGCAGCCGCGACAGGGGAAATGAGCAGTTCTTC

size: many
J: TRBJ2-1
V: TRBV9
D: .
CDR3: CASSVEVSGNEQFF
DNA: TGTGCCAGCAGCGTAGAGGTGTCGGGGAATGAGCAGTTCTTC

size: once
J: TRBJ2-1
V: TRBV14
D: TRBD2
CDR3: CASSVAGGYYNEQFF
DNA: TGTGCCAGCAGCGTAGCGGGAGGTTACTACAATGAGCAGTTCTTC

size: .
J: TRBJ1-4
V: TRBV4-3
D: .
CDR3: CASSQDRQGINEKLFF
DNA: TGCGCCAGCAGCCAAGATAGGCAGGGGATTAATGAAAAACTGTTTTTT

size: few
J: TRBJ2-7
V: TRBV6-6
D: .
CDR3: CASRGDGSYEQYF
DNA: TGTGCCAGCAGAGGGGACGGCTCCTACGAGCAGTACTTC

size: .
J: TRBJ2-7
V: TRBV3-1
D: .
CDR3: CASSQATGYEQYF
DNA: TGTGCCAGCAGCCAAGCCACAGGGTACGAGCAGTACTTC

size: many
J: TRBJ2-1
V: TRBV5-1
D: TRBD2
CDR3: CASSQIAGGPSLEQFF
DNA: TGCGCCAGCAGCCAGATAGCGGGAGGGCCGTCTCTTGAGCAGTTCTTC

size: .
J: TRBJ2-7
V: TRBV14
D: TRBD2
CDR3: CASSYAGGRGFEQYF
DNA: TGTGCCAGCAGCTATGCGGGTGGGCGGGGGTTCGAGCAGTACTTC

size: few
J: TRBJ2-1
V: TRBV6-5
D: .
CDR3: CASSYDGYEQFF
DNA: TGTGCCAGCAGTTACGATGGTTATGAGCAGTTCTTC

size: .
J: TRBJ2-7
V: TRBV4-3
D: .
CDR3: CASSQSRGRTYEQYF
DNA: TGCGCCAGCAGCCAATCTCGTGGCAGGACTTACGAGCAGTACTTC

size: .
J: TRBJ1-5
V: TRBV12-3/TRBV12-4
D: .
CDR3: CASSSQLGQPQHF
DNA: TGTGCCAGCAGTTCGCAGCTTGGTCAGCCCCAGCATTTT

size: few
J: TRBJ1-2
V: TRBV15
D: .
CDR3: CATSRVKGAGYYGYTF
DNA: TGTGCCACCAGCAGAGTTAAGGGTGCAGGGTACTATGGCTACACCTTC

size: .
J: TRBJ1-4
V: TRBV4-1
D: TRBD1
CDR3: CASSLAGGAGGEKLFF
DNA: TGCGCCAGCAGCCTCGCTGGTGGGGCAGGGGGCGAAAAACTGTTTTTT

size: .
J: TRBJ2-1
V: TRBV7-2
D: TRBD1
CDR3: CASRGDRGQAYNEQFF
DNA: TGTGCCAGCAGGGGAGACAGGGGGCAAGCCTACAATGAGCAGTTCTTC

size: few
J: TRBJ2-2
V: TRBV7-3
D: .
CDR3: CASSLVSAGELFF
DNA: TGTGCCAGCAGCTTAGTATCTGCCGGGGAGCTGTTTTTT

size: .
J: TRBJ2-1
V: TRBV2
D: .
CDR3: CASTVLGGGSDEQFF
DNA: TGTGCCAGCACCGTGTTAGGGGGGGGTTCGGATGAGCAGTTCTTC

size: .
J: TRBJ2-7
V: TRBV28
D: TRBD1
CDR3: CAIAPGQGYEQYF
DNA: TGTGCCATCGCCCCGGGACAGGGCTACGAGCAGTACTTC

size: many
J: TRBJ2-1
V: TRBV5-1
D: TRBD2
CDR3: CASSLTSGGANEQFF
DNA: TGCGCCAGCAGCCTCACTAGCGGGGGGGCGAATGAGCAGTTCTTC

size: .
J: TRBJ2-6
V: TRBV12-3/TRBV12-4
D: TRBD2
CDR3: CASSLAASSGGSSGANVLTF
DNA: TGTGCCAGCAGTTTAGCGGCGTCTAGCGGGGGGTCTTCTGGGGCCAACGTCCTGACTTTC

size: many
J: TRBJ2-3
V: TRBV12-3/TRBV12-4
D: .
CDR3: CASSYRGLTDTQYF
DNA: TGTGCCAGCAGTTACAGGGGACTGACAGATACGCAGTATTTT

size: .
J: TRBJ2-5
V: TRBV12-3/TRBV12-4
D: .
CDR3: CASAEDRRQTQYF
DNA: TGTGCCAGCGCCGAGGACAGACGGCAGACCCAGTACTTC

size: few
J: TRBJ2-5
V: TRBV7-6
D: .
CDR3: CASSSVRETQYF
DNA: TGTGCCAGCAGCTCCGTCCGAGAGACCCAGTACTTC

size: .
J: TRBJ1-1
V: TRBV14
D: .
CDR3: CASSQDLLTGQHSF
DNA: TGTGCCAGCAGCCAAGATCTTTTGACAGGACAACACTCCTTT

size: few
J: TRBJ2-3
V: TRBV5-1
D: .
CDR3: CASSPGGRDTQYF
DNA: TGCGCCAGCAGCCCGGGGGGCCGAGATACGCAGTATTTT

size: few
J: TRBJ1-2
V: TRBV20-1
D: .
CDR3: CSARDLVTDRNYGYTF
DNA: TGCAGTGCTAGAGATTTGGTGACAGATAGAAACTATGGCTACACCTTC

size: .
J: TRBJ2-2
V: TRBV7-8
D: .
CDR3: CASSLKGEHSALTGELFF
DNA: TGTGCCAGCAGCTTAAAGGGGGAGCACAGCGCCCTCACCGGGGAGCTGTTTTTT

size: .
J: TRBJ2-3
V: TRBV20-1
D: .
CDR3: CSAINRGFRTDTQYF
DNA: TGCAGTGCTATCAACCGGGGGTTTCGCACAGATACGCAGTATTTT

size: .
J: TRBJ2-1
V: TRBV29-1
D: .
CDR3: CSVESRQHNEQFF
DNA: TGCAGCGTTGAATCCAGGCAACACAATGAGCAGTTCTTC

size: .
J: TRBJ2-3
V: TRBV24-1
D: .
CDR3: CATRDYSTDTQYF
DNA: TGTGCCACCAGAGACTATAGCACAGATACGCAGTATTTT

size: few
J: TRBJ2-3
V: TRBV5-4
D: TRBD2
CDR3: CASGNRTSTDTQYF
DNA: TGTGCAAGCGGGAACAGGACTAGCACAGATACGCAGTATTTT

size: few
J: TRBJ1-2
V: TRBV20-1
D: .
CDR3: CSARVLDRFSGYTF
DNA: TGCAGTGCTAGAGTCCTTGACAGGTTTAGTGGCTACACCTTC

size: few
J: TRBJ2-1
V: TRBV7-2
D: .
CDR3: CASSLRASAGNRNEQFF
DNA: TGTGCCAGCAGCTTGAGGGCTAGCGCGGGGAATCGCAATGAGCAGTTCTTC

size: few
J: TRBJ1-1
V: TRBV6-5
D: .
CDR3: CASSYITGNTEAFF
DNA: TGTGCCAGCAGTTACATTACAGGGAACACTGAAGCTTTCTTT

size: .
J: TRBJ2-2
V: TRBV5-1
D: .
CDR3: CASRLQGPGTGELFF
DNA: TGCGCCAGCAGACTGCAGGGACCGGGCACCGGGGAGCTGTTTTTT

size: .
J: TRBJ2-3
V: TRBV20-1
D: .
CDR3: CSASEDADTQYF
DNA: TGCAGTGCTTCCGAAGACGCAGATACGCAGTATTTT

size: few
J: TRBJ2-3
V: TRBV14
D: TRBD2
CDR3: CASSQDLRGGPTDTQYF
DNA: TGTGCCAGCAGCCAAGACCTTCGCGGGGGGCCAACAGATACGCAGTATTTT

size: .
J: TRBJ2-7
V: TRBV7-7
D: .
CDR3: CASSLDLGGYEQYF
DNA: TGTGCTAGCAGCTTGGACCTGGGAGGCTACGAGCAGTACTTC

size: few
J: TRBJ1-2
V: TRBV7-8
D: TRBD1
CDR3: CASSLAQGQGRGYTF
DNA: TGTGCCAGCAGCTTAGCGCAGGGACAGGGACGGGGCTACACCTTC

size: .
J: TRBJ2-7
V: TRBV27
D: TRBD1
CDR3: CASSFGRGPNEQYF
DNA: TGTGCCAGCAGTTTCGGCAGGGGGCCCAACGAGCAGTACTTC

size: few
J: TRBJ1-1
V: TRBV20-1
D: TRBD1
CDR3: CSAKDRGRNTEAFF
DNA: TGCAGTGCTAAAGACAGGGGGCGGAACACTGAAGCTTTCTTT

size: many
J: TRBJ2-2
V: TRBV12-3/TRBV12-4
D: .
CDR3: CASRLDGAGELFF
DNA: TGTGCCAGCAGATTAGACGGGGCCGGGGAGCTGTTTTTT

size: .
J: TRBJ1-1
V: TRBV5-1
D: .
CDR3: CASSLTGGGEAFF
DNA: TGCGCCAGCAGCCTGACGGGGGGCGGTGAAGCTTTCTTT

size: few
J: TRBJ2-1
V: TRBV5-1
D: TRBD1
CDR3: CASSFDRANEQFF
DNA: TGCGCCAGCAGCTTCGACAGGGCTAATGAGCAGTTCTTC

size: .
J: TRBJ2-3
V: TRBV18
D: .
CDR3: CASSPPVRTDTQYF
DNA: TGTGCCAGCTCACCACCAGTTCGAACAGATACGCAGTATTTT

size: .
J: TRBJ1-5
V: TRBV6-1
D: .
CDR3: CASRAGTTTQPQHF
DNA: TGTGCCAGCAGGGCCGGGACTACGACCCAGCCCCAGCATTTT

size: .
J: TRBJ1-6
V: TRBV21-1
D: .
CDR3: CASSNPGQGPYSPLHF
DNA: TGTGCCAGCAGCAATCCGGGACAGGGCCCCTATTCACCCCTCCACTTT

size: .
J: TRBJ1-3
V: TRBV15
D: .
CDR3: CATSRPPGGEDRSGNTIYF
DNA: TGTGCCACCAGCAGACCTCCGGGAGGGGAGGATCGCTCTGGAAACACCATATATTTT

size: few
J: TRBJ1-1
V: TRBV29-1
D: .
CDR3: CSVQDSINTEAFF
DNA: TGCAGCGTCCAGGACAGTATCAACACTGAAGCTTTCTTT

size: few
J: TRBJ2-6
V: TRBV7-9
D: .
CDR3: CASPFPEGHSGANVLTF
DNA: TGTGCCAGCCCTTTCCCGGAGGGCCACTCTGGGGCCAACGTCCTGACTTTC